This T cell receptor beta chain was found in a study of blood T cells in healthy people across ages. Study findings and constraints: Estimated diversity that came from one million T cells was considered an underestimate.

Next came a second PCR, run for about 6 to 12 cycles, which used a sample-barcoded 5' primer along with a J-beta primer mix. TCRdb reprocessed the 5' RACE reads via MiXCR and lists one record per CDR3 protein. The sample records 800,000 to 900,000 distinct CDR3 sequences, around two thirds being singletons. The CDR3 is made up of 13 amino acids. The germline V gene encodes CDR1 MNHEY and CDR2 SVGAGI. Trimming stripped 6 bases from V and 1 base from J, with 9 bases between. This clonotype was observed a few times. Its antigen is still unknown. V usage is TRBV6-5 and J usage is TRBJ2-5; weak D call: TRBD1 (5 bases). The sample comprised blood. The sequence came from a man aged 25-40 years in good health. CDR3: CASSGHRQETQYF. In nucleotides, the CDR3 is TGTGCCAGCAGCGGACACCGCCAAGAGACCCAGTACTTC.